This T cell receptor beta chain is drawn from a study of STAT3 mutations in large granular lymphocyte leukemia. A note on this clone: Its antigen is undetermined.

Study outcomes and limitations: No sample exists from the first appearance of each clone. Every T-LGLL patient had at least one immunodominant TCRbeta clonotype. In several patients, dominant TCR clone burden exceeded STAT3 mutant burden.

TCRdb's table, derived via immunoSEQ multiplex PCR, lists solely in-frame clones and lacks some. The sample holds 4,500 or so clones; less than 55% are singletons and the top ten take approximately 60%. The V and J ends lost 5 bases and 1 base, in that order; junction bases with no gene match: 7. Per germline, CDR1 KGHSH and CDR2 LQKENI. The CDR3 contains 16 residues. Sequencing input: peripheral blood mononuclear cells. The rearrangement links TRBV18 to TRBJ1-5; TRBD1 agrees at 8 bases. This TCR derives from a male patient between 45 and 59 years old with T-cell large granular lymphocyte leukemia. Some clones in this sample may be carry-over from other donors' samples. CDR3 bases: TGTGCCAGCTCAAGCCAGGGGGCGCGAAGCAATCAGCCCCAGCATTTT. Residues: CASSSQGARSNQPQHF.